The TCR beta chain described here comes from a study of blood T cell repertoires in COVID-19. Study details: Whether acute or convalescent, the COVID-19 samples came from the United States, Italy and Spain. The analysed material was cDNA or gDNA that came from T cells, B-cell-depleted T cells, or PBMCs.

Germline values: CDR1 GTSNPN, CDR2 SVGIG (reference sequence). The trim removed 0 bases at V and 2 bases at J, leaving 6 bases unmatched. The CDR3 has 16 amino acids. Methods used by the authors: Amplifying reference gene primers gave estimates of nucleated cell counts. Produced via immunoSEQ multiplex PCR; TCRdb's table is partial and in-frame only. V, J and clone size reflect that table, while D and trimming were determined from the DNA. The sample has about 310,000 clones, roughly 84% seen once; the top ten hold 1%. Sequencing was performed on peripheral blood. The receptor comes from a man aged 50-60 years with active or convalescent COVID-19. The chain carries TRBV30 and TRBJ2-3; 9 nucleotides line up with TRBD2. The CDR3 loop is CAWSVGLAGFTDTQYF. CDR3 bases: TGTGCCTGGAGTGTGGGGCTAGCGGGATTCACAGATACGCAGTATTTT.